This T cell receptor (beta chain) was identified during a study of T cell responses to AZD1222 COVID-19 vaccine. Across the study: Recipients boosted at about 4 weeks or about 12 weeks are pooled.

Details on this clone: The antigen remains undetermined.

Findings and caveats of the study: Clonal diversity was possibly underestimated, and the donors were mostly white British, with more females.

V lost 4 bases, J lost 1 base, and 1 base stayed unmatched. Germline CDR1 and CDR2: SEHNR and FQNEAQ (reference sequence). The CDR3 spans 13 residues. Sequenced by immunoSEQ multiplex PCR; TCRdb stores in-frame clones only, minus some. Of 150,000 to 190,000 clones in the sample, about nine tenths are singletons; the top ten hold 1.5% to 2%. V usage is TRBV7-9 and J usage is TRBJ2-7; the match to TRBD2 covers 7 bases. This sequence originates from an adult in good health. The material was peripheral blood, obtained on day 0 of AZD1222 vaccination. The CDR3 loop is CASSSSGSYEQYF. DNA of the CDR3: TGTGCCAGCAGCTCTAGCGGATCCTACGAGCAGTACTTC.